This T cell receptor (beta chain) was sequenced during a study of T cells in localized non-small cell lung cancer. Some clones are missing from TCRdb's copy, which holds only in-frame ones; the method was immunoSEQ multiplex PCR. The sample holds about 23,000 clones; roughly 84% are singletons and the top ten take more than 4.5%. The V and J ends lost 5 bases and 4 bases, in that order; junction bases with no gene match: 5. This CDR3 comprises 15 residues. Germline CDR1 is LNHDA and CDR2 is SQIVND (reference sequence). General study results and limits: In the blood, greater T cell density corresponded to longer overall survival. Out of the top 100 tumor clones, a median around 57 were seen in adjacent lung. The greatest T cell clonality was found in uninvolved adjacent lung (higher than in tumor). Heterogeneity within the tumor remains possible, as just one region underwent sequencing.

Regarding this clone: Its cognate antigen is unknown. Other DNA sequences of this sample code for an identical CDR3.

The sequences come from PBMCs, collected before any cancer treatment. The rearrangement links TRBV19 to TRBJ1-4; TRBD1 agrees at 9 bases. The sequence came from a man aged 40-75 years with stage II lung adenocarcinoma. CDR3 sequence (DNA): TGTGCCAGTAGTCCCGGACAGGGGAATAATGAAAAACTGTTTTTT. It codes for CASSPGQGNNEKLFF. The full variable domain, its missing parts supplied by reference TRBV19 and TRBJ1-4, is DGGITQSPKYLFRKEGQNVTLSCEQNLNHDAMYWYRQDPGQGLRLIYYSQIVNDFQKGDIAEGYSVSREKKESFPLTVTSAQKNPTAFYLCASSPGQGNNEKLFFGSGTQLSVL.